One and the same sample provided the 26 T cell receptor beta chains below, sequenced in a study of blood T cells in healthy people across ages. The use of a sample-barcoded 5' primer and a J-beta primer mix characterized a second PCR of about 7 to 12 cycles. A single record per CDR3 protein comes from TCRdb applying MiXCR to the 5' RACE reads. Seen here are hundreds of thousands of distinct CDR3 sequences, approximately 35% observed once, and the top ten hold roughly 13%. Source material: blood. The source of these receptors is a man aged 18 to 30 in good health.

The chain links TRBV2 to TRBJ1-1; possibly TRBD1 for D (5 bases). The CDR3 has 13 amino acids. CDR1 is SNHLY and CDR2 is FYNNEI in the germline V gene. Trimming removed 7 bases at V and 2 bases at J, with 11 bases between. CDR3 region: CASTSGPNTEAFF. CDR3 nucleotide sequence: TGTGCCAGCACCTCGGGACCAAACACTGAAGCTTTCTTT.

The V and J genes are TRBV3-1 and TRBJ2-1; D might be TRBD1 or TRBD2, each matching 6 bases. CDR1 and CDR2 from the germline V gene are LGHDT and YNNKEL (reference sequence). V lost 5 bases to trimming and J lost 0 bases, with 11 bases between them. The length of the CDR3 is 15 residues. CDR3 DNA sequence: TGTGCCAGCAGCTTGTCGGGGGCCTCCTACAATGAGCAGTTCTTC. Its protein is CASSLSGASYNEQFF.

This clonotype occurred many times. The rearrangement links TRBV12-3 or TRBV12-4 to TRBJ2-1, with D possibly TRBD2 on 6 matching bases. This CDR3 contains 11 residues. V was trimmed by 5 bases and J by 7 bases, leaving 6 bases between them. DNA of the CDR3: TGTGCCAGCAGTCGGGGGAATGAGCAGTTCTTC. Translated, it gives CASSRGNEQFF.

As to this clonotype: A much larger clone lies a single base off, so this may be a read error. The J gene is TRBJ1-2, the V gene TRBV10-3; 10 nucleotides align to TRBD1. The CDR3 has 15 residues. Germline lookup yields CDR1 ENHRY and CDR2 SYGVKD. The CDR3 here is CAIMGQGSSNYDYTF. For the CDR3, the DNA is TGTGCCATCATGGGACAGGGGTCTTCTAACTATGACTACACCTTC.

CDR3 in amino acids: CASGSSGGADEQYF. As DNA, the CDR3 is TGTGCCAGCGGATCTAGCGGGGGGGCGGATGAGCAGTACTTC. The gene calls are TRBV27 and TRBJ2-7; 12 positions match TRBD2. This CDR3 spans 14 amino acids. Per germline, CDR1 MNHEY and CDR2 SMNVEV (reference sequence). The trim removed 8 bases at V and 7 bases at J, leaving 9 bases unmatched.

The CDR3 region has the DNA TGTGCCACCAGCAGAGATGGGGAGACCCAGTACTTC. This codes for CATSRDGETQYF. V is TRBV15 and J is TRBJ2-5; D is undetermined. Germline lookup yields CDR1 LNHNV and CDR2 YYDKDF (reference sequence). This CDR3 is built from 12 residues. With 0 bases removed from V and 5 bases from J, the gap between germline ends came to 4 bases.

This clonotype was recorded at least ten times. The chain joins TRBV7-2 to TRBJ1-2, with a possible D match to TRBD1 (5 bases). Germline loops: CDR1 SGHTA, CDR2 FQGNSA. The germline V and J ends were trimmed by 1 base and 4 bases, with 10 bases remaining between them. This CDR3 is 14 amino acids long. CDR3 sequence reads: CASSLERGVYGYTF. In nucleotides, the CDR3 is TGTGCCAGCAGCTTAGAACGGGGCGTCTATGGCTACACCTTC.

As to this clonotype: A much larger clone lies one base from this, so it may be a read error. The V call is TRBV5-1, the J call TRBJ2-7; perhaps D is TRBD1 or TRBD2 (5 bases each). Germline V gene sequence: CDR1 SGHRS, CDR2 YFSETQ. There are 16 residues in the CDR3. The V end was cut by 1 base, the J end by 7 bases, with 21 bases between. The CDR3 DNA is TGCGCCAGCAGCTTGTCGGGGCCGAGCTCCTACAATGAGCAGTACTTC. Translation gives CASSLSGPSSYNEQYF.

This clonotype was seen more than once but under ten times. The rearrangement joins TRBV5-6 to TRBJ2-4, with 7 bases identical to TRBD1. Germline assignment: CDR1 SGHDT and CDR2 YYEEEE. This CDR3 contains 13 residues. V shed 0 bases and J 14 bases; nucleotides not matched to a gene: 8. In DNA form, the CDR3 reads TGTGCCAGCAGCTTGGCGGTCAGGGGGTTGAAGTACTTC. Translating it yields CASSLAVRGLKYF.

The chain couples TRBV4-2 to TRBJ1-4; a possible D gene is TRBD1 (5 bases). The CDR3 length is 16 residues. V was shortened by 0 bases and J by 7 bases, with 15 bases between the two germline ends. Germline CDR1 reads LGHNA; CDR2 reads YNFKEQ. The CDR3 spells CASSQDVGREGEKLFF. In DNA form, the CDR3 reads TGTGCCAGCAGCCAAGATGTCGGCAGGGAGGGTGAAAAACTGTTTTTT.

There are a few counts of this clonotype. The chain carries TRBV4-1 and TRBJ2-5, with TRBD1 matching 9 bases. The ends lost 4 bases at V and 3 bases at J; junction bases unmatched: 15. The CDR3 is 18 amino acids. Germline CDR1 MGHRA, CDR2 YSYEKL. The chain's CDR3 is CASSRRPQGAVEKETQYF. The DNA of the CDR3 is TGCGCCAGCAGCCGCAGACCACAGGGGGCGGTGGAAAAAGAGACCCAGTACTTC.

The rearrangement uses TRBV27 and TRBJ2-1, with D perhaps matching TRBD1 or TRBD2 (5 bases each). The CDR3 totals 13 residues. Per the germline V gene, CDR1 is MNHEY and CDR2 is SMNVEV (reference sequence). V was shortened by 0 bases and J by 10 bases, with 10 bases between the two germline ends. The CDR3 is CASSLSGRAEQFF. The CDR3, as DNA: TGTGCCAGCAGTTTATCGGGGCGGGCCGAGCAGTTCTTC.

This clonotype was found a few times. V usage is TRBV10-3 and J usage is TRBJ2-5; perhaps D is TRBD1 or TRBD2 (6 bases each). The CDR3 is made up of 17 amino acids. Trimming removed 10 bases from V and 3 bases from J, with 27 bases in between. The germline V gene encodes CDR1 ENHRY and CDR2 SYGVKD. In nucleotides, the CDR3 is TGTGCCAGCACAGTCGGGGGCACCAGGGTGAGGGAAGAGACCCAGTACTTC. It yields the protein CASTVGGTRVREETQYF.

The genes are TRBV7-3 and TRBJ2-7; tentatively, D is TRBD1 (6 bases). Trimming cost V 9 bases and J 6 bases, with 15 bases left between them. This CDR3 has 12 amino acids. Germline V CDR1 and CDR2: SGHTA, FQGTGA. DNA for the CDR3: TGTGCCAGTAGTTCGGCAGGGGTCGAGCAGTACTTC. It translates to CASSSAGVEQYF.

The chain employs TRBV12-3 or TRBV12-4 and TRBJ1-1; D not resolved. The CDR3 consists of 13 residues. Trimming removed 7 bases at V and 6 bases at J, with 15 bases between. CDR3 nucleotides: TGTGCCAGCATCCTTTTCGGGAGGTCTGAAGCTTTCTTT. Translating it yields CASILFGRSEAFF.

The chain joins TRBV7-2 to TRBJ2-3; D is undetermined. V lost 6 bases, J lost 4 bases, and 14 bases lay in between. The CDR3 sequence is 14 residues long. The germline V gene has CDR1 SGHTA and CDR2 FQGNSA. CDR3 DNA: TGTGCCAGCAGTCCTCTGTGGGGTGCAGATACGCAGTATTTT. This codes for CASSPLWGADTQYF.

This clonotype was observed many times. The rearrangement uses TRBV7-2 and TRBJ2-3; D is uncertain. This CDR3 is built from 14 residues. Deletions cut 5 bases from V and 3 bases from J, with 12 bases between. CDR1 and CDR2 from the germline V gene are SGHTA and FQGNSA. The CDR3 sequence: CASSPPSTTDTQYF. The CDR3 DNA sequence: TGTGCCAGCAGCCCCCCGTCCACGACAGATACGCAGTATTTT. Based on the CDR3 plus reference TRBV7-2 and TRBJ2-3, the full variable domain is GAGVSQSPSNKVTEKGKDVELRCDPISGHTALYWYRQSLGQGLEFLIYFQGNSAPDKSGLPSDRFSAERTGGSVSTLTIQRTQQEDSAVYLCASSPPSTTDTQYFGPGTRLTVL.

There are a few counts of this clonotype. V gene TRBV20-1 combines with J gene TRBJ2-1; D remains ambiguous. Trimming left V 3 bases short and J 8 bases short, with 14 bases between. Per the germline V gene, CDR1 is DFQATT and CDR2 is SNEGSKA (reference sequence). The CDR3 spans 13 residues. DNA for the CDR3: TGCAGTGCTAGCAAGGATAGTCGGTATGAGCAGTTCTTC. This sequence encodes CSASKDSRYEQFF.

The genes are TRBV7-6 and TRBJ2-3; 10 bases map to TRBD2. This CDR3 contains 24 residues. With V trimmed by 2 bases and J by 0 bases, 26 bases remained unmatched. In germline, CDR1 is SGHVS, CDR2 FNYEAQ. CDR3 sequence reads: CASSLTRPNWSSGGPRGSTDTQYF. The CDR3 DNA is TGTGCCAGCAGCTTAACCCGTCCGAATTGGTCTAGCGGGGGACCACGAGGGAGCACAGATACGCAGTATTTT.

The chain joins TRBV12-3 or TRBV12-4 to TRBJ1-6; D is possibly TRBD1 (5 bases). Trimming pared 2 bases from V and 7 bases from J, leaving 12 bases between. The CDR3 totals 15 residues. The CDR3 here is CASSLIGVSNSPLHF. The CDR3 DNA is TGTGCCAGCAGTTTAATAGGGGTATCGAATTCACCCCTCCACTTT.

The sample holds many counts of this clonotype. This chain connects TRBV6-6 to TRBJ2-7; 7 bases match TRBD1. This CDR3 is 13 amino acids long. Per germline, CDR1 MNHNY and CDR2 SVGAGI (reference sequence). V shed 7 bases and J 2 bases; nucleotides not matched to a gene: 5. DNA for the CDR3: TGTGCCAGCACCTTGACAGGGACCTACGAGCAGTACTTC. The encoded protein is CASTLTGTYEQYF.

The CDR3 sequence: CASSRGQIKTEAFF. For the CDR3, the DNA is TGCGCCAGCAGCCGAGGACAGATAAAAACTGAAGCTTTCTTT. This chain joins TRBV4-3 and TRBJ1-1, with a tentative D call TRBD1 (6 bases). The CDR3 spans 14 residues. Germline V gene data show CDR1 as LGHNA and CDR2 as YSLEER. The V and J ends lost 4 bases and 5 bases respectively, with 14 bases between them.

The rearrangement joins TRBV21-1 to TRBJ2-6; the table names TRBD2, a call not compared with the DNA. TRBV21-1 is an annotated pseudogene. This CDR3 has 16 amino acids. CDR3 sequence (DNA): TGTGCCAGCAGCAAACAGCGGTACTCTGGGGCCAACGTCCTGACTTTC. It specifies CASSKQRYSGANVLTF.

The J gene is TRBJ2-2, the V gene TRBV29-1; D may be TRBD2 (6 bases). This CDR3 comprises 15 residues. CDR1 is SQVTM and CDR2 is ANQGSEA in the germline V gene. V was clipped by 6 bases and J by 3 bases, with 17 bases between them. For the CDR3, the DNA is TGCAGCGTCAGAGACGGGGGTCCTGACACCGGGGAGCTGTTTTTT. Residues: CSVRDGGPDTGELFF.

The chain carries TRBV6-6 and TRBJ1-6; 9 nucleotides match TRBD1. CDR1 is MNHNY, CDR2 SVGAGI, per germline (reference sequence). This CDR3 is built from 18 residues. V lost 2 bases to trimming and J lost 10 bases; unmatched junction nucleotides: 15. The CDR3 loop reads CASSYGEQGALFRSPLHF. In DNA, the CDR3 is TGTGCCAGCAGTTACGGGGAACAGGGGGCGCTGTTTCGCTCACCCCTCCACTTT.

This clonotype was found many times. The chain links TRBV20-1 to TRBJ2-7; 7 bases are a match to TRBD1. The germline CDR1 and CDR2 sequences are DFQATT and SNEGSKA (reference sequence). V shed 4 bases, J shed 6 bases, and the junction held 15 bases outside the gene matches. The CDR3 is 15 amino acids. CDR3: CSAKRQGNGYSEQYF. In nucleotides, the CDR3 is TGCAGTGCTAAACGACAGGGAAATGGGTACTCCGAGCAGTACTTC.